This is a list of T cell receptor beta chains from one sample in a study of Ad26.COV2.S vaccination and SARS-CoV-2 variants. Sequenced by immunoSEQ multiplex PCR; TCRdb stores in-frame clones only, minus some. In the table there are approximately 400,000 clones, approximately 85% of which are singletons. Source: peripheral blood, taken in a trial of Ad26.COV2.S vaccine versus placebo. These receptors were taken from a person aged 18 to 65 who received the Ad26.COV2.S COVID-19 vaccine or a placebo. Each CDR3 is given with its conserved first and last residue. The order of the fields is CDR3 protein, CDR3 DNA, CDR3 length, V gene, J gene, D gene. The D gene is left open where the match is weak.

CDR3aa: CASSGGLVLVDEQFF
CDR3nt: TGTGCCAGCAGCGGGGGACTAGTTCTGGTCGATGAGCAGTTCTTC
len: 15
v_gene: TRBV9
j_gene: TRBJ2-1
d_gene: TRBD2

CDR3aa: CASSDRGVDTQYF
CDR3nt: TGTGCCAGCAGCGACAGGGGAGTGGATACGCAGTATTTT
len: 13
v_gene: TRBV13
j_gene: TRBJ2-3
d_gene: TRBD1

CDR3aa: CASSTPENRGLHNEQFF
CDR3nt: TGTGCCAGCAGCACCCCGGAAAACAGGGGGCTACACAATGAGCAGTTCTTC
len: 17
v_gene: TRBV5-4
j_gene: TRBJ2-1
d_gene: TRBD1

CDR3aa: CASSEANTGELFF
CDR3nt: TGTGCCAGCAGCGAAGCCAACACCGGGGAGCTGTTTTTT
len: 13
v_gene: TRBV11-2
j_gene: TRBJ2-2
d_gene: NA

CDR3aa: CASSSRTSADTQYF
CDR3nt: TGTGCCAGCAGCTCCAGGACTAGTGCAGATACGCAGTATTTT
len: 14
v_gene: TRBV7-6
j_gene: TRBJ2-3
d_gene: TRBD2

CDR3aa: CASSPEGLRTDTQYF
CDR3nt: TGTGCCAGCAGCCCCGAAGGGCTTCGCACAGATACGCAGTATTTT
len: 15
v_gene: TRBV11-3
j_gene: TRBJ2-3
d_gene: NA

CDR3aa: CASSPPFMSGTVKWVYF
CDR3nt: TGTGCCAGCAGCCCGCCCTTCATGAGCGGCACGGTCAAGTGGGTGTACTTC
len: 17
v_gene: TRBV7-9
j_gene: TRBJ2-5
d_gene: NA

CDR3aa: CASSSVLNEKLFF
CDR3nt: TGTGCCAGCAGTTCCGTTCTTAATGAAAAACTGTTTTTT
len: 13
v_gene: TRBV27
j_gene: TRBJ1-4
d_gene: NA

CDR3aa: CASSEAGHYGYTF
CDR3nt: TGTGCCAGCAGTGAAGCAGGCCACTATGGCTACACCTTC
len: 13
v_gene: TRBV6-1
j_gene: TRBJ1-2
d_gene: NA

CDR3aa: CASSVESRSTFSGNTIYF
CDR3nt: TGTGCCAGCAGCGTAGAATCTCGCTCCACCTTCTCTGGAAACACCATATATTTT
len: 18
v_gene: TRBV9
j_gene: TRBJ1-3
d_gene: NA

CDR3aa: CASSLEGGWRPQHF
CDR3nt: TGTGCCAGCAGCTTAGAGGGGGGGTGGAGGCCCCAGCATTTT
len: 14
v_gene: TRBV7-2
j_gene: TRBJ1-5
d_gene: NA

CDR3aa: CASSAPPGYGYTF
CDR3nt: TGTGCCAGCAGTGCCCCCCCCGGCTATGGCTACACCTTC
len: 13
v_gene: TRBV28
j_gene: TRBJ1-2
d_gene: NA

CDR3aa: CATSQQGGTGELFF
CDR3nt: TGTGCCACCAGCCAACAGGGGGGTACCGGGGAGCTGTTTTTT
len: 14
v_gene: TRBV24-1
j_gene: TRBJ2-2
d_gene: TRBD1

CDR3aa: CASSSLGQNNEQFF
CDR3nt: TGTGCCAGCTCCTCGTTAGGACAGAACAATGAGCAGTTCTTC
len: 14
v_gene: TRBV10-3
j_gene: TRBJ2-1
d_gene: NA

CDR3aa: CAWSVIRGSGETQYF
CDR3nt: TGTGCCTGGAGTGTAATTAGGGGCAGCGGGGAGACCCAGTACTTC
len: 15
v_gene: TRBV30
j_gene: TRBJ2-5
d_gene: NA